The subject of this entry is one TCR beta chain. These data are taken from a study of blood T cell repertoires in COVID-19. About the study: COVID-19 samples collected from the United States, Italy and Spain covered acute and convalescent phases. PBMCs, B-cell-depleted T cells, or T cells provided the cDNA or gDNA that made up the material.

Data came from immunoSEQ multiplex PCR; TCRdb stores just in-frame clones and leaves some out. The sample consists of roughly 220,000 clones, around three quarters of them appearing once. There are 13 residues in the CDR3. The V gene end was trimmed by 2 bases and the J gene end by 9 bases; junction bases not matched to a gene: 4. The germline V gene encodes CDR1 KGHSH and CDR2 LQKENI. The chain uses TRBV18 and TRBJ2-1, with TRBD2 matching 7 bases. The material sequenced was peripheral blood. The receptor was derived from a woman aged 70-85 years with acute or convalescent COVID-19. In DNA form, the CDR3 reads TGTGCCAGCTCACCAGGGCGGGGGATTGAGCAGTTCTTC. The encoded protein is CASSPGRGIEQFF. The full variable domain, with the rest looked up from reference TRBV18 and TRBJ2-1, is NAGVMQNPRHLVRRRGQEARLRCSPMKGHSHVYWYRQLPEEGLKFMVYLQKENIIDESGMPKERFSAEFPKEGPSILRIQQVVRGDSAAYFCASSPGRGIEQFFGPGTRLTVL.